What follows are 10 T cell receptor beta chains derived from one specimen sequenced in a study of chemoradiotherapy in HPV16-positive cancers. Only in-frame clones appear in the TCRdb table, and some are missing; sequencing was by immunoSEQ multiplex PCR. The table records about 6,600 clones, around 85% of them present only once. The specimen was tumor tissue, collected from a patient who underwent chemoradiotherapy. These receptors all come from a human donor with HPV-associated anogenital cancer.

This chain links TRBV30 with TRBJ1-1; D is perhaps TRBD1 (5 bases). This CDR3 is built from 13 residues. V lost 4 bases to trimming and J lost 4 bases, with 13 bases between them. In germline, CDR1 is GTSNPN, CDR2 SVGIG (reference sequence). The CDR3 is CAWNQGSFTEAFF. The CDR3 coding sequence is TGTGCCTGGAACCAGGGTTCCTTCACTGAAGCTTTCTTT.

The chain has TRBV2 and TRBJ2-3; D ambiguous. This CDR3 contains 15 residues. V shed 0 bases and J shed 5 bases, with 12 bases lying between them. CDR1 and CDR2 from the germline V gene are SNHLY and FYNNEI. Here the CDR3 reads CASSEARTKGDTQYF. The CDR3 nucleotides are TGTGCCAGCAGTGAAGCTAGAACTAAAGGAGATACGCAGTATTTT.

This rearrangement joins TRBV21-1 to TRBJ1-1. TRBV21-1 is noted as a pseudogene. The CDR3 is 17 residues long. The CDR3 bases are TGTGCCAGCAGCAAAATACCTGGGGTCCTGGCATTCACTGAAGCTTTCTTT. Translation: CASSKIPGVLAFTEAFF.

The V and J genes are TRBV6-5 and TRBJ1-2; a weak D match, TRBD1 (5 bases). Germline V gene lookup returns CDR1 MNHEY and CDR2 SVGAGI. Deletions cut 4 bases from V and 7 bases from J, with 19 bases between. This CDR3 has 15 residues. DNA of the CDR3: TGTGCCAGCAGTTTACAGTATCGTCAGGGTGGTGGCTACACCTTC. Its protein is CASSLQYRQGGGYTF.

The CDR3 is CASSLGGRAYYEQYF. CDR3 DNA: TGCGCCAGCAGCTTGGGGGGCAGGGCTTATTACGAGCAGTACTTC. The chain combines TRBV5-1 with TRBJ2-7, with D possibly being TRBD1 (5 bases). Trimming stripped 0 bases from V and 4 bases from J, with 14 bases between. The CDR3 is 15 residues long. CDR1 and CDR2 from the germline V gene are SGHRS and YFSETQ.

The chain uses TRBV7-9 and TRBJ2-3, with unresolved D. This CDR3 has 12 residues. Germline V gives CDR1 SEHNR, CDR2 FQNEAQ (reference sequence). The V gene lost 5 bases and the J gene lost 9 bases, with 12 bases spanning the gap. CDR3 coding DNA: TGTGCCAGCAGCCCGCCAGGACCCACGCAGTATTTT. Translating gives CASSPPGPTQYF.

The CDR3: CASSTTGGRLGNTIYF. The CDR3, as DNA: TGTGCCAGTAGTACGACAGGAGGGCGTCTTGGAAACACCATATATTTT. The chain has TRBV19 and TRBJ1-3; possible D gene TRBD1, 6 bases. The CDR3 loop spans 16 amino acids. In germline, CDR1 is LNHDA, CDR2 SQIVND (reference sequence). Deletions cut 4 bases from V and 3 bases from J, with 16 bases between. Full variable domain (missing parts from reference TRBV19 and TRBJ1-3): DGGITQSPKYLFRKEGQNVTLSCEQNLNHDAMYWYRQDPGQGLRLIYYSQIVNDFQKGDIAEGYSVSREKKESFPLTVTSAQKNPTAFYLCASSTTGGRLGNTIYFGEGSWLTVV.

The V gene is TRBV7-8, the J gene TRBJ1-4; D unresolved. From germline, CDR1 is SGHVS and CDR2 FQNEAQ. The CDR3 contains 14 residues. V was cut by 5 bases and J by 7 bases, with 14 bases left in between. CDR3 region: CASSLSTGSEKLFF. The CDR3 DNA follows: TGTGCCAGCAGCCTAAGTACGGGGAGTGAAAAACTGTTTTTT.

J is TRBJ2-7 and V is TRBV5-4, with no clear D. The CDR3 consists of 14 residues. The ends were cut back, 2 bases at V and 7 bases at J, with 16 bases in the middle. Germline loops: CDR1 SGHNT, CDR2 YYREEE (reference sequence). CDR3 in amino acids: CASSFGPFLGEQYF. DNA for the CDR3: TGTGCCAGCAGCTTCGGCCCGTTCCTGGGGGAGCAGTACTTC. Using reference TRBV5-4 and TRBJ2-7 for the parts outside the CDR3, the full variable domain is ETGVTQSPTHLIKTRGQQVTLRCSSQSGHNTVSWYQQALGQGPQFIFQYYREEENGRGNFPPRFSGLQFPNYSSELNVNALELDDSALYLCASSFGPFLGEQYFGPGTRLTVT.

A single count supports this clone. This chain links TRBV27 with TRBJ1-1, with a weak D call TRBD1 (5 bases). This CDR3 has 14 amino acids. Trimming cost V 5 bases and J 3 bases, with 13 bases left between them. Germline lookup yields CDR1 MNHEY and CDR2 SMNVEV (reference sequence). The CDR3 nucleotides are TGTGCCAGCAGTCCCGGGGGGTTCGACACTGAAGCTTTCTTT. Translating gives CASSPGGFDTEAFF.